This T cell receptor beta chain came from a study of technical replicates of blood from several donors. V was cut by 6 bases and J by 2 bases, with 11 bases left in between. The CDR3 has 13 residues. Germline values: CDR1 MNHNY, CDR2 SVGAGI (reference sequence). TCRdb's copy holds only in-frame clones and misses some; the assay was immunoSEQ multiplex PCR. The sample carries about 81,000 clones, approximately 95% recorded once. The specimen was T cells isolated from PBMCs. This receptor was taken from a human donor in good health. V gene TRBV6-6 combines with J gene TRBJ2-7; TRBD2 might be the D (5 bases). The CDR3 bases are TGTGCCAGCAGGAAGGACGGGGCCTACGAGCAGTACTTC. Protein: CASRKDGAYEQYF.